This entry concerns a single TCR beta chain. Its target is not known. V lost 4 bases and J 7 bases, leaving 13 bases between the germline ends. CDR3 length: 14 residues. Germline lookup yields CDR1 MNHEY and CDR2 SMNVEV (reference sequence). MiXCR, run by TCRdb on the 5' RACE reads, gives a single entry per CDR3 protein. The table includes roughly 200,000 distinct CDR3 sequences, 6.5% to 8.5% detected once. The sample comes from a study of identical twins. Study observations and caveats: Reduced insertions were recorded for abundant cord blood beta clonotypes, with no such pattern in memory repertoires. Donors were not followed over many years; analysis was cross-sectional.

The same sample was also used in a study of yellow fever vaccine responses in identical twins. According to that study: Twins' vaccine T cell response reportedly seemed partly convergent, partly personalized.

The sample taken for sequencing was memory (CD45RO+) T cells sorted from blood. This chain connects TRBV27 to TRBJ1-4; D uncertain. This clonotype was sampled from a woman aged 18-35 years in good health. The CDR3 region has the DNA TGTGCCAGCAGTTCGACAAGGGTTGGTGAAAAACTGTTTTTT. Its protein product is CASSSTRVGEKLFF. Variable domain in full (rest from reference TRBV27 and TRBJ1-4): EAQVTQNPRYLITVTGKKLTVTCSQNMNHEYMSWYRQDPGLGLRQIYYSMNVEVTDKGDVPEGYKVSRKEKRNFPLILESPSPNQTSLYFCASSSTRVGEKLFFGSGTQLSVL.